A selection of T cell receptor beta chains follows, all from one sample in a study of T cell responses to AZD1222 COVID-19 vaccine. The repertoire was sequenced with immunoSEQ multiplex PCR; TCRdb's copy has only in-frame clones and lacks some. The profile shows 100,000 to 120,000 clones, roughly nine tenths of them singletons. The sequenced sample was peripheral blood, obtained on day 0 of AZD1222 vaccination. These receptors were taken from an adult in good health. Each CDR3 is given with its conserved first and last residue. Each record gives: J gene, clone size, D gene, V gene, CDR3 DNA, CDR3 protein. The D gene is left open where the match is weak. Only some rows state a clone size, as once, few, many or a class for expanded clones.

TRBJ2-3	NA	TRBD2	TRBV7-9	TGTGCCAGCAGCTGGGGGACTAGCGGCACAGATACGCAGTATTTT	CASSWGTSGTDTQYF
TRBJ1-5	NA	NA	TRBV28	TGTGCCAGCGGGGGATACGGCAATCAGCCCCAGCATTTT	CASGGYGNQPQHF
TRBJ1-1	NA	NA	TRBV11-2	TGTGCCAGCAGTGGTTCACAGGAATTCACTGAAGCTTTCTTT	CASSGSQEFTEAFF
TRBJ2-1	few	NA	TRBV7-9	TGTGCCAGCAGCTTACTAGTTGATGAGCAGTTCTTC	CASSLLVDEQFF
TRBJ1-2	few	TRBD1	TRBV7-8	TGTGCCAGCAGCTTGAGGATGCAGGGGGCAGGGGGTGGCTACACCTTC	CASSLRMQGAGGGYTF
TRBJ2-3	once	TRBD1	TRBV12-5	TGTGCTAGTGGTTGGGGACAGGGTAACACAGATACGCAGTATTTT	CASGWGQGNTDTQYF
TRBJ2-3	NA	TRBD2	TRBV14	TGTGCCAGCAGCCACGCCGAAAGCGGGAGGGGGGCAGATACGCAGTATTTT	CASSHAESGRGADTQYF
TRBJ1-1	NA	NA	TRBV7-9	TGTGCCAGCAGCAGGGGTGGTCCCATGAACACTGAAGCTTTCTTT	CASSRGGPMNTEAFF
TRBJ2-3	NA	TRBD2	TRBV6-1	TGTGCCAGCAGTGGACCTTTGCGGGGAGGGCCAGATACGCAGTATTTT	CASSGPLRGGPDTQYF
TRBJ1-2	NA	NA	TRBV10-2	TGCGCCAGCAGTGAATTTGTGGGTAACTATGGCTACACCTTC	CASSEFVGNYGYTF
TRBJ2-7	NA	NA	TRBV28	TGTGCCAGCAGCGGGGGACCCCTTGTGGGGTACGAGCAGTACTTC	CASSGGPLVGYEQYF
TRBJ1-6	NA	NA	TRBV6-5	TGTGCCAGCAGTTACTCTCCAGGACAGCCTAATTCACCCCTCCACTTT	CASSYSPGQPNSPLHF
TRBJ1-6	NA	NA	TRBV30	TGTGCCTGGAGACCGTCAGCAGATTCACCCCTCCACTTT	CAWRPSADSPLHF
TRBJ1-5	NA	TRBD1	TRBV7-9	TGTGCCAGCAGCCGCGGGACAGGGGAAAACAATCAGCCCCAGCATTTT	CASSRGTGENNQPQHF
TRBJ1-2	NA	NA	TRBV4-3	TGCGCCAGCAGCCAAGAACAGGGAGCTAACTATGGCTACACCTTC	CASSQEQGANYGYTF
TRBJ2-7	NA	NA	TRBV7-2	TGTGCCAGCAGCTTAGTCGTTCAGTCGGGCTACGAGCAGTACTTC	CASSLVVQSGYEQYF
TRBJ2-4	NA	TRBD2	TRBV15	TGTGCCACCAGCAGCCTACTAGCGGGGGGGCCAAACATTCAGTACTTC	CATSSLLAGGPNIQYF
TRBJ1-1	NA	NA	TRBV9	TGTGCCAGCAGCGTATCGGGCAGGGGAGGGGACACTGAAGCTTTCTTT	CASSVSGRGGDTEAFF
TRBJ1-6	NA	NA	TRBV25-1	TGTGCCAGCTCCGGGGGCTATAATTCACCCCTCCACTTT	CASSGGYNSPLHF
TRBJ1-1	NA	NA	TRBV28	TGTGCCAGCAGGCTTAACACTGAAGCTTTCTTT	CASRLNTEAFF
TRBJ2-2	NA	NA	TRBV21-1	TGTGCCAGCGGCAGACATAGGTTTGGGAACACCGGGGAGCTGTTTTTT	CASGRHRFGNTGELFF
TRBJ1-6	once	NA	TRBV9	TGTGCCAGCAGCGTAGGGGATTTCTCCAATTCACCCCTCCACTTT	CASSVGDFSNSPLHF
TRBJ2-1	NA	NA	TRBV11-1	TGTGCCAGCAGTCGGGACCGCTCCGCGAGCAATGAGCAGTTCTTC	CASSRDRSASNEQFF
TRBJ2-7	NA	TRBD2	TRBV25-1	TGTGCCAGCGCCGGGACTAGAATTCACTACGAGCAGTACTTC	CASAGTRIHYEQYF
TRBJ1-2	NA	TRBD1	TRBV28	TGTGCCAGCAGTTTTGGGACAGGGCAATATGGCTACACCTTC	CASSFGTGQYGYTF
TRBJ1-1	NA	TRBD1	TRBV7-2	TGTGCCAGCAGCTCCTGGCAGGGGGGCACTGAAGCTTTCTTT	CASSSWQGGTEAFF
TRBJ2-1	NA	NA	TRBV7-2	TGTGCCAGCAGCTCACAGCGGTACAATGAGCAGTTCTTC	CASSSQRYNEQFF
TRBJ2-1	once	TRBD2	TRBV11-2	TGTGCCAGCAGCTTAGGCCGGACTAGCGGCAATGAGCAGTTCTTC	CASSLGRTSGNEQFF
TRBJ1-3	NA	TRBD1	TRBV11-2	TGTGCCAGCAGCATACAGGGGCCTGGAAACACCATATATTTT	CASSIQGPGNTIYF
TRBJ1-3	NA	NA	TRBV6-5	TGTGCCAGCAGCCAGAATAGGGAGTCTGGAAACACCATATATTTT	CASSQNRESGNTIYF
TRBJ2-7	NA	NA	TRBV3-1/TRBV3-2	TGTGCCAGCAGCCAAGGACCAGAAACTAGCTCCTACGAGCAGTACTTC	CASSQGPETSSYEQYF
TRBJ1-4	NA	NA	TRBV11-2	TGTGCCAGCAGCCCACGGACGGCGCTGGGGGAAAAACTGTTTTTT	CASSPRTALGEKLFF
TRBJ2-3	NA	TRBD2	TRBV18	TGTGCCAGCTCACCACGTATTGGGCGGGAGAGCACAGATACGCAGTATTTT	CASSPRIGRESTDTQYF
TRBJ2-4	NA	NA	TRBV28	TGTGCCAGCAGTTTCATCAGGGGAGCCAAAAACATTCAGTACTTC	CASSFIRGAKNIQYF
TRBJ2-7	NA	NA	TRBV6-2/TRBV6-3	TGTGCCAGCAGTTTACAAAGCTACGAGCAGTACTTC	CASSLQSYEQYF
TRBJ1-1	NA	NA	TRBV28	TGTGCCAGCAGCCTTCAAGGAAGAGCTTTCTTT	CASSLQGRAFF
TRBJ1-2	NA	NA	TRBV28	TGTGCCAGCAGACCAACAGGGATCGGGGGCTACACCTTC	CASRPTGIGGYTF
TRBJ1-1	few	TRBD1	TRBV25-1	TGTGCCAGCTCGGGGACAGGGCGAGGGACTGAAGCTTTCTTT	CASSGTGRGTEAFF
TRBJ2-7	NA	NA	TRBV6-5	TGTGCCAGCAGACTAGGTTCGACGGATTCCTACGAGCAGTACTTC	CASRLGSTDSYEQYF
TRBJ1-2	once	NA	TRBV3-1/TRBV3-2	TGTGCCAGCAGCCACCGCCTGACAGGATATGGCTACACCTTC	CASSHRLTGYGYTF